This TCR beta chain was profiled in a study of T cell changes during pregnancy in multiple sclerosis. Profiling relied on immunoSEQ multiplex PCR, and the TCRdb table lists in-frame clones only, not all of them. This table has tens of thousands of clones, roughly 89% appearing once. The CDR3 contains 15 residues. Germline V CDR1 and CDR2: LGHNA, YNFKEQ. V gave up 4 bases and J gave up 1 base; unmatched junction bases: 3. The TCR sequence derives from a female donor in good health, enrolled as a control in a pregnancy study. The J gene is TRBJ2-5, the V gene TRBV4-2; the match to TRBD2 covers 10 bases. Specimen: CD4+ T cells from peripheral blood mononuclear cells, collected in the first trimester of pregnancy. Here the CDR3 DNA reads TGTGCCAGCAGCCTCGGGACTAGCGCCCAAGAGACCCAGTACTTC. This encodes CASSLGTSAQETQYF.